The T cell receptor beta chain under discussion was sequenced for a study of siplizumab effects on memory and regulatory T cells. A word on this clone: Its target is unknown.

CDR3 length: 12 amino acids. Between the trimmed V and J ends, which lost 3 bases and 7 bases, there was a span of 10 bases. In germline, CDR1 is GTSNPN, CDR2 SVGIG (reference sequence). Findings and caveats of the study: A mean of approximately 70% of mappable alloreactive CD4+ clones were Treg-derived with siplizumab, compared with about 27% in controls. Most alloreactive clones went unmapped to unstimulated subsets; only a minor fraction mapped. Unstimulated naive T cells seemed to show more diversity than memory cells did, and they also seemed to be among the major contributors to the alloresponse.

Some 9.7 x 10^4 TCR templates were assayed per sample. The method was immunoSEQ multiplex PCR; TCRdb's version includes in-frame clones alone and lacks a portion of them. Of some 100,000 clones listed, approximately 92% are singletons. The chain couples TRBV30 to TRBJ1-3; D uncertain. The sequencing input was CD4+ T cells sorted from blood. This clonotype was obtained from a human donor in good health. CDR3: CAWSLSGNTIYF. DNA for the CDR3: TGTGCCTGGAGCCTATCGGGGAACACCATATATTTT.